This T cell receptor (beta chain) was observed in a study of blood T cell repertoires in COVID-19 (TCRdb year 2020). Study-wide context: Collaborator samples came from the United States, Italy and Spain and covered acute and convalescent phases of COVID-19. The material from the prospective study consisted of cDNA or gDNA derived from T cells, B-cell-depleted T cells, or PBMCs. Subjects who had been exposed to COVID-19, were actively infected with it, or had recovered from it provided the deeply sampled blood TCRbeta repertoires that made up the dataset. The repertoires were released in a freely available public database meant as a resource for research on the immune response to SARS-CoV-2. The samples were drawn from two sources: the first 160 participants of the ongoing ImmuneRACE study, and fewer than 1,500 subjects contributed by 6 global collaborators. Nearly every sample came with metadata listing a de-identified subject ID, COVID-19 status, age in years and sex. Where HLA class I and class II types were available, the types were taken from metadata supplied by the sample provider, not from assay-based typing. Findings and caveats that apply to the study as a whole: The amount of clinical and demographic metadata varied by source and participant and was provided uncurated.

The collaborating institutions used their own protocols to collect whole blood in K2EDTA tubes. For TCRbeta analysis, collaborator samples were shipped as frozen whole blood, as isolated PBMCs, or as DNA extracted from either sample type. The CDR3 covers 17 residues, taking in both the cysteine and the phenylalanine. CDR3 DNA only is kept here, 51 bases in frame from base 1. Looking up the germline V gene yields CDR1 SGHVS and CDR2 FNYEAQ. Trimming takes 7 bases from V and 0 bases from J, and the germline ends sit 18 bases apart. TCRbeta CDR3 regions were amplified from genomic DNA using the immunoSEQ Assay, a bias-controlled multiplex PCR. The authors' pipeline ran thus. The number of nucleated cells in each sample was estimated from the amplification of reference gene primers within the assay. To quantify the absolute abundance of each unique TCRbeta CDR3 rearrangement, sequence reads were collapsed and filtered. For each sample, productive Simpson clonality was calculated as the square root of Simpson's diversity index over productive rearrangements. Imported from immuneACCESS, the table was reduced by TCRdb to in-frame sequences with V and J called. These copies leave out some clones; in studies compared against another copy, an unresolved V gene accounts for under half, and the cause of the remainder is not known. The D gene and trimming were derived from the DNA, and the V and J assignments and clone size from that table. The sample includes 250,000 to 400,000 clones, with around 86% observed a single time. The ten largest clones add up to 1% of the sample.

Concerning this clone itself: This receptor's antigen is unknown. It has no much larger one-base neighbor in the sample; base qualities were not kept.

The sequenced material came from peripheral blood. The sequence was collected from a man in his fifties with active or convalescent COVID-19. In this chain, TRBV7-6 is recombined with TRBJ2-2; 6 matching bases give a weak D call of TRBD2. The DNA sequence is as follows: TGTGCCAGCACCTCAGGTGGCGGGGCCGCGAACACCGGGGAGCTGTTTTTT. It is translated as CASTSGGGAANTGELFF.